The 11 T cell receptor beta chains presented below share a single source sample, sequenced in a study of cytomegalovirus exposure and HLA in healthy donors. 13 Jbeta primers and 60 Vbeta primers were used for the PCR. Profiled with immunoSEQ multiplex PCR; TCRdb holds only in-frame clones, not every one. Its table lists about 76,000 clones. The specimen was PBMCs. The receptor source for this set is a woman aged 35 to 49 in good health and CMV-seropositive.

The chain carries TRBV28 and TRBJ2-1; 9 bases are a match to TRBD1. The CDR3 runs 21 residues. CDR1 MDHEN and CDR2 SYDVKM come from the germline V gene. V was clipped by 5 bases and J by 0 bases; unmatched bases: 20. CDR3 in amino acids: CASSPNRGQRRGESSYNEQFF. Here the CDR3 DNA reads TGTGCCAGCAGTCCCAACAGGGGGCAACGCCGGGGGGAAAGCTCCTACAATGAGCAGTTCTTC. Using reference TRBV28 and TRBJ2-1 for the parts outside the CDR3, the full variable domain is DVKVTQSSRYLVKRTGEKVFLECVQDMDHENMFWYRQDPGLGLRLIYFSYDVKMKEKGDIPEGYSVSREKKERFSLILESASTNQTSMYLCASSPNRGQRRGESSYNEQFFGPGTRLTVL.

The J gene is TRBJ2-7, the V gene TRBV21-1; TRBD1 is the table's D call and was not checked against the DNA. TRBV21-1 has pseudogene status. The CDR3 is 17 residues long. The CDR3, as DNA: TGTGCCAGCAGCAAAAAAAAAGGGACAGGGGGCTCCTACGAGCAGTACTTC. Translating it yields CASSKKKGTGGSYEQYF.

J is TRBJ2-7 and V is TRBV18, with TRBD1 matching 8 bases. V was clipped by 3 bases and J by 3 bases; unmatched bases: 4. CDR1 and CDR2 from the germline V gene are KGHSH and LQKENI. The CDR3 consists of 14 residues. This CDR3 is CASSPRTGYYEQYF. The CDR3 DNA follows: TGTGCCAGCTCACCTAGGACAGGGTACTACGAGCAGTACTTC.

This chain joins TRBV7-3 and TRBJ2-4, with 16 positions matching TRBD2. J was trimmed by 6 bases and V by 5 bases; bases with no gene match: 7. The germline V gene has CDR1 SGHTA and CDR2 FQGTGA. This CDR3 has 17 amino acids. The CDR3 bases are TGTGCCAGCAGCCTGGGGACTAGCGGGGGGGATGGAAACATTCAGTACTTC. Translated: CASSLGTSGGDGNIQYF.

The CDR3 sequence is CASSPVGGGIDNEQFF. CDR3 sequence (DNA): TGTGCCAGCAGCCCAGTGGGCGGGGGGATAGACAATGAGCAGTTCTTC. The chain has TRBV9 and TRBJ2-1; 8 bases are a match to TRBD2. The V gene end was trimmed by 4 bases and the J gene end by 5 bases; junction bases not matched to a gene: 11. CDR1 is SGDLS and CDR2 is YYNGEE in the germline V gene. This CDR3 contains 16 residues.

The chain has TRBV30 and TRBJ2-3, with unresolved D. The V gene's germline CDR1 is GTSNPN and CDR2 SVGIG (reference sequence). V lost 2 bases to trimming and J lost 6 bases, with 15 bases between them. This CDR3 comprises 14 residues. The chain's CDR3 is CAWSLTAPPDTQYF. Written as DNA, the CDR3 is TGTGCCTGGAGTCTCACTGCTCCCCCCGATACGCAGTATTTT.

The chain combines TRBV19 with TRBJ2-2; 7 bases are a match to TRBD1. The CDR3 loop spans 15 amino acids. The germline gives CDR1 LNHDA, CDR2 SQIVND (reference sequence). J gave up 4 bases and V 2 bases, and 4 bases lay outside the gene matches. In DNA, the CDR3 is TGTGCCAGTAGTATAACAGGGGCCTTCACCGGGGAGCTGTTTTTT. It is translated as CASSITGAFTGELFF.

This CDR3 is CASSPSGGVDGELFF. CDR3 bases: TGTGCCAGCAGCCCCAGCGGGGGGGTAGACGGGGAGCTGTTTTTT. V gene TRBV7-9 combines with J gene TRBJ2-2, with 10 bases identical to TRBD2. There are 15 residues in the CDR3. J gave up 7 bases and V 5 bases, and 7 bases lay outside the gene matches. Germline CDR1 is SEHNR and CDR2 is FQNEAQ (reference sequence).

The chain employs TRBV4-3 and TRBJ1-1; 7 bases fit TRBD1. Germline trimming cut 1 base from V and 6 bases from J; bases unmatched to any gene: 17. The CDR3 covers 18 residues. Germline lookup yields CDR1 LGHNA and CDR2 YSLEER. The DNA of the CDR3 is TGCGCCAGCAGCCAAGTGATGAATGGGGACAGATCCAACGCTGAAGCTTTCTTT. It translates to CASSQVMNGDRSNAEAFF.

The chain employs TRBV18 and TRBJ2-1, with 7 bases lining up with TRBD1. Germline CDR1 KGHSH, CDR2 LQKENI. V was pared by 3 bases and J by 2 bases, with 7 bases of the junction left unmatched. The CDR3 runs to 16 residues. This CDR3 reads CASSPNSGTAYNEQFF. The DNA for the CDR3 is TGTGCCAGCTCACCCAACTCCGGGACAGCCTACAATGAGCAGTTCTTC.

The chain recombines TRBV10-3 with TRBJ1-6; 7 bases line up with TRBD1. In germline, CDR1 is ENHRY, CDR2 SYGVKD. The J segment lost 6 bases and the V segment lost 11 bases, leaving 10 bases of the junction unmatched. The CDR3 spans 14 residues. CDR3 in amino acids: CASSVDRSNSPLHF. Here the CDR3 DNA reads TGTGCCTCAAGCGTGGACAGGTCTAATTCACCCCTCCACTTT.